The entry below describes one TCR beta chain. The antigen is unknown. This entry comes from a study of T cells after yellow fever vaccination. Study-level points and caveats: FACS-sorted repertoires could harbor abundant contaminating bulk-population clonotypes. The secondary T-cell response peaked on day 5, not day 15, but was weaker. The booster saw the reappearance of most primary-vaccination clones (about 95% CD4, less than 90% CD8).

V was pared by 2 bases and J by 6 bases, with 11 bases between. CDR3 length: 14 residues. The germline V gene has CDR1 SGHNT and CDR2 YYREEE (reference sequence). From the 5' RACE reads, TCRdb called clonotypes with MiXCR, one entry per CDR3 protein. Of 600,000 to 750,000 distinct CDR3 sequences listed, roughly an eighth were seen once; the top ten hold 14% to 15%. The sequences come from PBMCs, collected on the day of the yellow fever booster vaccination. The origin of this receptor is a man younger than 40 who received the YFV17D yellow fever vaccine. The V gene is TRBV5-4, the J gene TRBJ2-2, with a possible D match to TRBD2 (6 bases). The CDR3: CASSFSGGPGELFF. The CDR3 DNA sequence: TGTGCCAGCAGCTTTTCCGGGGGACCCGGGGAGCTGTTTTTT.